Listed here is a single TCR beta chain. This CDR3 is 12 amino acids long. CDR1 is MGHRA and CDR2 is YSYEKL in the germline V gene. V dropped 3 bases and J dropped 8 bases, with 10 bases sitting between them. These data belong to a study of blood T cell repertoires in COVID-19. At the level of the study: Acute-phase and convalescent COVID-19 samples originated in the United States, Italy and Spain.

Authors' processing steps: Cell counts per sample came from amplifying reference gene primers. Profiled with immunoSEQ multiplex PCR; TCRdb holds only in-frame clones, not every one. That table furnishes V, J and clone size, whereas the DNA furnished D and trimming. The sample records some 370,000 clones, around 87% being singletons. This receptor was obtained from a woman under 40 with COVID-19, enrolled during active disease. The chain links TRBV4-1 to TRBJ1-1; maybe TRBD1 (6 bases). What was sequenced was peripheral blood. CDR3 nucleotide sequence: TGCGCCAGCAGCCACGGAGACAGGGAAGCTTTCTTT. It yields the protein CASSHGDREAFF.